What follows is one T cell receptor (beta chain) and its context. What it recognizes is unknown. The sample comes from a study of T cells in localized non-small cell lung cancer. Only in-frame clones appear in the TCRdb table, and some are missing; sequencing was by immunoSEQ multiplex PCR. This table holds 13,000 to 15,000 clones, roughly four fifths found once. General observations from the study: Appearance in adjacent lung was seen for a median around 61 of the top 100 tumor clones. Peak T cell clonality was found in uninvolved adjacent lung, exceeding tumor. Because sequencing included only one region (of the tumor), heterogeneity remains possible.

This CDR3 comprises 15 residues. CDR1 is MNHNY, CDR2 SVGAGI, per germline (reference sequence). V shed 0 bases and J shed 1 base, with 9 bases lying between them. The chain recombines TRBV6-6 with TRBJ1-1, with a weak D call TRBD1 (5 bases). Source: peripheral blood, taken before any cancer treatment. This clonotype originated in an older female donor with stage I squamous cell lung carcinoma. The CDR3 is CASSYSGRGNTEAFF. The CDR3 DNA sequence: TGTGCCAGCAGTTACTCGGGGAGGGGGAACACTGAAGCTTTCTTT.